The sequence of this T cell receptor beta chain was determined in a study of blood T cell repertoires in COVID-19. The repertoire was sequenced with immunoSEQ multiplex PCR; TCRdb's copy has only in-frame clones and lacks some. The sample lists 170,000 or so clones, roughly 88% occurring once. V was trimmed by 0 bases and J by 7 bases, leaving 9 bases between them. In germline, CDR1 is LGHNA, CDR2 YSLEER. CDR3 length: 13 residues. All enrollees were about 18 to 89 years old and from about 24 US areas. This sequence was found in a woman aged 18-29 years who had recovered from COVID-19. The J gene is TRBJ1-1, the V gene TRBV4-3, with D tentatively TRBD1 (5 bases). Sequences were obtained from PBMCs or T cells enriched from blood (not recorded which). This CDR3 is CASSQDRGSEAFF. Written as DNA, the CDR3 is TGCGCCAGCAGCCAAGATCGGGGGAGTGAAGCTTTCTTT.